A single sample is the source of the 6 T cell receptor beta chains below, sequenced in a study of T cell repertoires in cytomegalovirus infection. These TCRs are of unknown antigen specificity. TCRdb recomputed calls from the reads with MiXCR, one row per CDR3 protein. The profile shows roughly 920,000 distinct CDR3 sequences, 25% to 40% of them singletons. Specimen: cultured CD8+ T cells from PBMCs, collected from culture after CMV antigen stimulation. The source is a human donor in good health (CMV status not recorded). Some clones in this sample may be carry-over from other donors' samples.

CDR3 amino acids: CASSGTPRTGYDEQYF. For the CDR3, the DNA is TGCGCCAGCAGTGGAACGCCACGGACAGGGTATGACGAGCAGTACTTC. The chain combines TRBV10-2 with TRBJ2-7; TRBD1 matches 8 bases. The CDR3 sequence is 16 residues long. The V gene end was trimmed by 4 bases and the J gene end by 5 bases; junction bases not matched to a gene: 13. Germline V CDR1 and CDR2: WSHSY, SAAADI.

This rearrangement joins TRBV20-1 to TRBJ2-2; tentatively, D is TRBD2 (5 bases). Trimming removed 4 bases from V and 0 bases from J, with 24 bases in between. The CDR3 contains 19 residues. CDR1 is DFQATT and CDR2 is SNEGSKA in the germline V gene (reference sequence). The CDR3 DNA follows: TGCAGTGCTATGACAATTGTTAGCGAAACGGGCGCGAACACCGGGGAGCTGTTTTTT. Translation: CSAMTIVSETGANTGELFF.

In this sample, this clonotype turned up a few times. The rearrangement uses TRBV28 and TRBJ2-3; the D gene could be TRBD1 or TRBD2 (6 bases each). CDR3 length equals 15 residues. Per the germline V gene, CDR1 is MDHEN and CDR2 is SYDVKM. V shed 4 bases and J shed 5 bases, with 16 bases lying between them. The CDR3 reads CASSWGAVPGDTQYF. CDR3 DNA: TGTGCCAGCAGTTGGGGGGCCGTCCCAGGAGATACGCAGTATTTT.

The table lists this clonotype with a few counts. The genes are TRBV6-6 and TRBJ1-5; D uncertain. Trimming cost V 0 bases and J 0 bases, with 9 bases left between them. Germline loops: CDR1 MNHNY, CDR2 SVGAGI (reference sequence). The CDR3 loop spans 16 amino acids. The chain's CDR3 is CASSYSETTSNQPQHF. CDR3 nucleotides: TGTGCCAGCAGTTACTCGGAAACTACTAGCAATCAGCCCCAGCATTTT.

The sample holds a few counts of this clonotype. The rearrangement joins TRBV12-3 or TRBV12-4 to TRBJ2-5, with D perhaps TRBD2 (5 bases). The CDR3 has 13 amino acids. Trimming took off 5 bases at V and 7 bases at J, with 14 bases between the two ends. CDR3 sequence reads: CASSGPRDPTQYF. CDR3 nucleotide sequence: TGTGCCAGCAGTGGCCCACGGGATCCGACCCAGTACTTC.

CDR3 loop: CASSQDRGTYEQYV. The CDR3 nucleotides read TGTGCCAGCTCCCAGGACCGAGGAACCTACGAGCAGTACGTC. The rearrangement uses TRBV18 and TRBJ2-7; D remains unclear. V lost 6 bases to trimming and J lost 2 bases, with 14 bases between them. The CDR3 spans 14 residues. Germline assignment: CDR1 KGHSH and CDR2 LQKENI.